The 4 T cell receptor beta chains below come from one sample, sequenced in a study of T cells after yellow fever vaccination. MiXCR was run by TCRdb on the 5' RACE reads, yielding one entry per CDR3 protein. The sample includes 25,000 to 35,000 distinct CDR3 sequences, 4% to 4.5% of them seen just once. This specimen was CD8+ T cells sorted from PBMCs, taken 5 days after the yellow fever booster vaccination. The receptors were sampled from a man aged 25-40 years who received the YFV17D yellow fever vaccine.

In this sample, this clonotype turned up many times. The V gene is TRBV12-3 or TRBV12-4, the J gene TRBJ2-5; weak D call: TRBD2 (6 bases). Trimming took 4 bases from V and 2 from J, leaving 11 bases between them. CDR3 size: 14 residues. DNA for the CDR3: TGTGCCAGCAGTTCCGGAGGGCCGCAAGAGACCCAGTACTTC. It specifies CASSSGGPQETQYF.

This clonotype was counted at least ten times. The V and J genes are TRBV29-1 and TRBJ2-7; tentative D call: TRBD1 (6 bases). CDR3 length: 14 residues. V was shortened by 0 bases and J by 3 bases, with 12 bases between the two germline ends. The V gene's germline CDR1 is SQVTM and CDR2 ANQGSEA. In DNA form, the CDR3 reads TGCAGCGTTGAAGACAGGGGACGCAACTACGAGCAGTACTTC. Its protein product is CSVEDRGRNYEQYF.

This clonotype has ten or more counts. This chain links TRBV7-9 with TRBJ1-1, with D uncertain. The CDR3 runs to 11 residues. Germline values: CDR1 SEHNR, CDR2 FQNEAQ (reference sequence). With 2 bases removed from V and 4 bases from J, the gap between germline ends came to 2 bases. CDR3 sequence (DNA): TGTGCCAGCAGCTTAACCACTGAAGCTTTCTTT. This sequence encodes CASSLTTEAFF. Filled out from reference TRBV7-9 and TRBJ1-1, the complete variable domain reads DTGVSQNPRHKITKRGQNVTFRCDPISEHNRLYWYRQTLGQGPEFLTYFQNEAQLEKSRLLSDRFSAERPKGSFSTLEIQRTEQGDSAMYLCASSLTTEAFFGQGTRLTVV.

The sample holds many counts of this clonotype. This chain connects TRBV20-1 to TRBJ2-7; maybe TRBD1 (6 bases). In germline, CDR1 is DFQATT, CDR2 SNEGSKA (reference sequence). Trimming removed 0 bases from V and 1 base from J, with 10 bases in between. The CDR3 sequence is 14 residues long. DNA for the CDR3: TGCAGTGCTAGAGAATACAGGGTTTCCTACGAGCAGTACTTC. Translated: CSAREYRVSYEQYF.